A selection of T cell receptor beta chains follows, all from one sample in a study of blood T cell repertoires in COVID-19. Produced via immunoSEQ multiplex PCR; TCRdb's table is partial and in-frame only. Among about 250,000 clones, roughly 82% were seen once, and the ten largest hold about 4.4%. The sequenced material came from peripheral blood. The receptors shown here come from an older woman with acute or convalescent COVID-19. The CDR3 runs from the conserved cysteine through the conserved F or W.

j_call	v_call	cdr3_aa
TRBJ1-3	TRBV3-1/TRBV3-2	CASSPTGELSGNTIYF
TRBJ2-7	TRBV6-5	CASSYSERGGEQYF
TRBJ2-3	TRBV19	CASSTQYTATDTQYF
TRBJ1-2	TRBV19	CASSRGHGEGYGYTF
TRBJ2-1	TRBV14	CASSQGTSGVMGYNEQFF
TRBJ2-7	TRBV7-2	CASSLSGGSYEQYF
TRBJ1-1	TRBV5-1	CASSSDRQNTEAFF
TRBJ1-2	TRBV5-1	CASSSTGSYGYTF
TRBJ1-2	TRBV19	CASSTFQGNYGYTF
TRBJ1-4	TRBV5-6	CASRLSGLDEKLFF
TRBJ1-4	TRBV10-2	CASSLRGNIEEKLFF
TRBJ2-7	TRBV9	CASSVEQAPYEQYF
TRBJ1-1	TRBV5-1	CASSLAAGLNTEAFF